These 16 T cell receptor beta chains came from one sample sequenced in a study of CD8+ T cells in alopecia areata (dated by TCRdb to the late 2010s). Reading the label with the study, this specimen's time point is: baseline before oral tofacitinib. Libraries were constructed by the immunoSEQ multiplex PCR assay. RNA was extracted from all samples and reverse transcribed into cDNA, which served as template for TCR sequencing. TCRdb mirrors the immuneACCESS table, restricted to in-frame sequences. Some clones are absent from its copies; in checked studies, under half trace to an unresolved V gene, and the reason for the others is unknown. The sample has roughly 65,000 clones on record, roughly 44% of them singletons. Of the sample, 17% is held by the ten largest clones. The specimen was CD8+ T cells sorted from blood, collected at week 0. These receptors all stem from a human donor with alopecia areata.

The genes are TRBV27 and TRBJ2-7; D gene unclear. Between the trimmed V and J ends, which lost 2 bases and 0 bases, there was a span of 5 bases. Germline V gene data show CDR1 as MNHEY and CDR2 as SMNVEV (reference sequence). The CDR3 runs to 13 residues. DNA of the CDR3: TGTGCCAGCAGTTTAACTATCTCCTACGAGCAGTACTTC. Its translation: CASSLTISYEQYF.

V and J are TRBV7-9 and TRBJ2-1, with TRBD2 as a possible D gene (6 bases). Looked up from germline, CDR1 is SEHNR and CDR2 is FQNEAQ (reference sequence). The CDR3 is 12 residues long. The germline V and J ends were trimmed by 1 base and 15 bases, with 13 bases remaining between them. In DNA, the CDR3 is TGTGCCAGCAGCTTAGTAGGGACTGATCGGTTCTTC. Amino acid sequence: CASSLVGTDRFF.

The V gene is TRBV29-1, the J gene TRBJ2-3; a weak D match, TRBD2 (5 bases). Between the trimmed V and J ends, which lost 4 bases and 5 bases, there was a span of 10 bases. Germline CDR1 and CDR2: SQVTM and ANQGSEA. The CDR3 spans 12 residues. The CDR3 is CSVVTAGDTQYF. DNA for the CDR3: TGCAGCGTTGTAACGGCGGGAGATACGCAGTATTTT.

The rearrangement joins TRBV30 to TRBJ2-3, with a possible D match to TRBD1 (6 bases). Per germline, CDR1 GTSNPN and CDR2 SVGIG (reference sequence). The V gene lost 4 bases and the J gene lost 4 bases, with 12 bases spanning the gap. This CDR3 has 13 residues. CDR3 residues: CAWNPGVPDTQYF. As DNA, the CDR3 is TGTGCCTGGAACCCAGGGGTGCCAGATACGCAGTATTTT.

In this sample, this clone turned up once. CDR3 protein: CASASGTGPYEQYF. The CDR3 region has the DNA TGTGCCAGTGCCTCCGGGACAGGGCCTTACGAGCAGTACTTC. The rearrangement joins TRBV19 to TRBJ2-7; TRBD1 matches at 9 bases. Germline CDR1 reads LNHDA; CDR2 reads SQIVND (reference sequence). This CDR3 comprises 14 residues. J was trimmed by 4 bases and V by 8 bases; bases with no gene match: 9.

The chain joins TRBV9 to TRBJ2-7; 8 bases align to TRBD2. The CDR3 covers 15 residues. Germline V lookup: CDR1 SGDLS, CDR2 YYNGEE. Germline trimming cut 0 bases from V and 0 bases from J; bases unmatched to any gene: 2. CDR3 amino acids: CASSVAGGLSYEQYF. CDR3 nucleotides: TGTGCCAGCAGCGTAGCGGGAGGGCTCTCCTACGAGCAGTACTTC.

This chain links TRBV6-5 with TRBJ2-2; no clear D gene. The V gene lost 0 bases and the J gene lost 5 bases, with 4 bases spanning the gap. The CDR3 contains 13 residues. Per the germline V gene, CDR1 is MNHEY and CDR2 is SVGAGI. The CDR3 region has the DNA TGTGCCAGCAGTTACTCGAGTACCGGGGAGCTGTTTTTT. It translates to CASSYSSTGELFF.

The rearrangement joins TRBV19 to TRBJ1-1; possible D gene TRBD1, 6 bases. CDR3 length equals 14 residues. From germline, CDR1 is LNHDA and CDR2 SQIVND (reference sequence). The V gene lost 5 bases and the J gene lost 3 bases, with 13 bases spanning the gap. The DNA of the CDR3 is TGTGCCAGTAGTGCCGACAGGTTCTACACTGAAGCTTTCTTT. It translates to CASSADRFYTEAFF.

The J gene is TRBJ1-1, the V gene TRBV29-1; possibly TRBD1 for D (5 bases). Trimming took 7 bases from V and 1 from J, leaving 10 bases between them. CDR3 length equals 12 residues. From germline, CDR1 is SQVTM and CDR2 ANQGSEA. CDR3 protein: CSERTKNTEAFF. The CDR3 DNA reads TGCAGCGAGCGGACAAAGAACACTGAAGCTTTCTTT.

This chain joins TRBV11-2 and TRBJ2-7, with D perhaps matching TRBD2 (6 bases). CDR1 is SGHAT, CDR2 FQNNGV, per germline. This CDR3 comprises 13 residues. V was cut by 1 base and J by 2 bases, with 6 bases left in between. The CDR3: CASSLGGTYEQYF. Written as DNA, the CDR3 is TGTGCCAGCAGCTTAGGCGGGACCTACGAGCAGTACTTC.

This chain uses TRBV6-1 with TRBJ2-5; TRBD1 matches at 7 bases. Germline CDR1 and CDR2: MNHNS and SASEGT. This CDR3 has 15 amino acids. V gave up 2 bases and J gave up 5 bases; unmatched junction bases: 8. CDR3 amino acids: CASSESQGYGETQYF. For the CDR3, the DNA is TGTGCCAGCAGTGAATCACAGGGGTATGGGGAGACCCAGTACTTC.

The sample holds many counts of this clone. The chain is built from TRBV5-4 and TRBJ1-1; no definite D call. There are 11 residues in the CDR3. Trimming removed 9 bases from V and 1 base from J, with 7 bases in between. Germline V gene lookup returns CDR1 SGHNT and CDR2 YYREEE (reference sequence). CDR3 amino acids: CATERNTEAFF. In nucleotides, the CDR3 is TGTGCCACAGAAAGGAACACTGAAGCTTTCTTT.

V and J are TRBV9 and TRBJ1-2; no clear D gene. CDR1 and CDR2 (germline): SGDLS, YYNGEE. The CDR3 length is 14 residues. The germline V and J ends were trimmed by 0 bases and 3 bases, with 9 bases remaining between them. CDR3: CASSVGYSDYGYTF. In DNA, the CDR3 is TGTGCCAGCAGCGTAGGTTACAGTGACTATGGCTACACCTTC. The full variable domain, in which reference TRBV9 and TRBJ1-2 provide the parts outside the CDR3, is DSGVTQTPKHLITATGQRVTLRCSPRSGDLSVYWYQQSLDQGLQFLIQYYNGEERAKGNILERFSAQQFPDLHSELNLSSLELGDSALYFCASSVGYSDYGYTFGSGTRLTVV.

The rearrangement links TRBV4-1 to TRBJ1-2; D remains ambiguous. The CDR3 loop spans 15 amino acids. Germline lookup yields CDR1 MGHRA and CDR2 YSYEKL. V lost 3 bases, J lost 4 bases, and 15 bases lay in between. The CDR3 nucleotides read TGCGCCAGCAGCCAGCATAACACCCTAAGCTATGGCTACACCTTC. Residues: CASSQHNTLSYGYTF.

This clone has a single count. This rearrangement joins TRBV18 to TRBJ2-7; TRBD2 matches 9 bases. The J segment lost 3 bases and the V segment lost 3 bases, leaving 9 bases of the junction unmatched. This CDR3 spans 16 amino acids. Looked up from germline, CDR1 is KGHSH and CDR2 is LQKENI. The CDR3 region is CASSPSAVAGVYEQYF. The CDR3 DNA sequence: TGTGCCAGCTCACCCTCGGCGGTAGCGGGAGTCTACGAGCAGTACTTC.

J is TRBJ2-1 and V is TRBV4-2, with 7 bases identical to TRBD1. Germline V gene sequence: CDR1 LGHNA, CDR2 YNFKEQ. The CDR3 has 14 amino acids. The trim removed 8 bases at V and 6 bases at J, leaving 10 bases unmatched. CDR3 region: CASSPGRGSNEQFF. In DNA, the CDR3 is TGTGCCAGCTCTCCAGGCAGGGGGAGCAATGAGCAGTTCTTC.